This T cell receptor (beta chain) was identified in a study of identical twins. Study results and caveats: Researchers reported excess low generation probability among twin-shared out-of-frame alpha sequences.

With template switching, a universal primer site was added, and the cDNA carried unique molecular identifiers. Via MiXCR, TCRdb re-called the 5' RACE reads, giving one row per CDR3 protein. The sample holds about 530,000 distinct CDR3 sequences, around 22% seen once. CDR3 length: 15 residues. With V trimmed by 4 bases and J by 4 bases, 7 bases remained unmatched. Germline V gives CDR1 SGHRS, CDR2 YFSETQ. About this clonotype: As yet, its antigen is unknown.

The same sample was also used in a study of yellow fever vaccine responses in identical twins.

The chain joins TRBV5-1 to TRBJ2-1; 8 bases are a match to TRBD1. Source material: CD4+ T cells sorted from blood. This receptor was obtained from a woman between 18 and 29 years old in good health. The CDR3 protein is CASSPGQGRYNEQFF. The CDR3 region has the DNA TGCGCCAGCAGCCCCGGACAGGGCCGGTACAATGAGCAGTTCTTC. The full variable domain, completed using reference TRBV5-1 and TRBJ2-1, is KAGVTQTPRYLIKTRGQQVTLSCSPISGHRSVSWYQQTPGQGLQFLFEYFSETQRNKGNFPGRFSGRQFSNSRSEMNVSTLELGDSALYLCASSPGQGRYNEQFFGPGTRLTVL.